This passage covers 25 T cell receptor beta chains from one sample sequenced in a study of T cells in Graves' hyperthyroidism and ophthalmopathy. TCR beta CDR3 sequences were amplified from RNA transcripts. Primed by the HTBI set, a first-round RT-PCR was run on the TCR CDR3. TCRdb re-derived calls from the multiplex PCR reads in MiXCR, one entry per CDR3 protein. The data contain a few hundred thousand distinct CDR3 sequences, about a sixth of them singletons. Sequencing was carried out using blood. These receptors came from a woman in her 30s with Graves' hyperthyroidism.

This clonotype was seen at least ten times. J is TRBJ2-7 and V is TRBV5-1; 14 positions agree with TRBD2. This CDR3 comprises 16 residues. V lost 4 bases and J lost 2; bases outside the gene matches: 5. From germline, CDR1 is SGHRS and CDR2 YFSETQ. The CDR3 bases are TGCGCCAGCAGCAGCGGGACTAGCGGGAGTCCCTACGAGCAGTACTTC. The encoded protein is CASSSGTSGSPYEQYF.

This clonotype has at least ten counts. The chain carries TRBV5-6 and TRBJ1-1, with D tentatively TRBD1 (6 bases). Germline V gene lookup returns CDR1 SGHDT and CDR2 YYEEEE. The CDR3 length is 14 residues. Trimming pared 2 bases from V and 1 base from J, leaving 9 bases between. The CDR3 region has the DNA TGTGCCAGCAGCTTAGTGGGACAGAACACTGAAGCTTTCTTT. Translating gives CASSLVGQNTEAFF.

This clonotype was detected ten times or more. The chain uses TRBV11-2 and TRBJ2-7; D remains unclear. Looked up from germline, CDR1 is SGHAT and CDR2 is FQNNGV. The CDR3 has 15 amino acids. The V and J ends lost 3 bases and 3 bases respectively, with 15 bases between them. This chain's CDR3 is CASSFAERMGYEQYF. The CDR3 nucleotides are TGTGCCAGCAGCTTTGCGGAGAGGATGGGCTACGAGCAGTACTTC.

There are a few counts of this clonotype. The chain combines TRBV3-1 with TRBJ2-7; either TRBD1 or TRBD2 may supply D (5 bases each). The CDR3 covers 14 residues. V was shortened by 3 bases and J by 3 bases, with 12 bases between the two germline ends. Germline CDR1 LGHDT, CDR2 YNNKEL (reference sequence). In nucleotides, the CDR3 is TGTGCCAGCAGCCAGTTTTCGGGGCTCTACGAGCAGTACTTC. Encoded protein: CASSQFSGLYEQYF.

In its sample, this clonotype was seen many times. This sequence joins TRBV6-2 or TRBV6-3 and TRBJ2-3; D gene uncertain. Germline values: CDR1 MNHEY, CDR2 SVGEGT. The CDR3 consists of 13 residues. Deletions cut 6 bases from V and 1 base from J, with 8 bases between. CDR3 DNA: TGTGCCAGCAGGCCCGGAGGCACAGATACGCAGTATTTT. Translated, it gives CASRPGGTDTQYF.

This clonotype was seen a few times. V is TRBV30 and J is TRBJ1-2; TRBD1 is a possible D gene (5 bases). The CDR3 runs to 14 residues. V was cut by 0 bases and J by 7 bases, with 15 bases left in between. The germline V gene has CDR1 GTSNPN and CDR2 SVGIG (reference sequence). The DNA for the CDR3 is TGTGCCTGGAGTGTGGTGGGACCTCCCGGTGGCTACACCTTC. Its translation: CAWSVVGPPGGYTF.

The V call is TRBV3-1, the J call TRBJ2-3; 14 positions match TRBD2. There are 19 residues in the CDR3. Trimming took 4 bases from V and 0 from J; bases not matched to a gene: 9. Germline loops: CDR1 LGHDT, CDR2 YNNKEL (reference sequence). The DNA for the CDR3 is TGTGCCAGCAGCCGGACTAGCGGGAGGATCCCGGCTAGCACAGATACGCAGTATTTT. Translation: CASSRTSGRIPASTDTQYF.

This clonotype was observed at least ten times. V is TRBV11-2 and J is TRBJ1-2; D perhaps matches TRBD1 (5 bases). CDR3 size: 17 residues. Germline V gene sequence: CDR1 SGHAT, CDR2 FQNNGV. Trimming took 2 bases from V and 0 from J, leaving 16 bases between them. CDR3 loop: CASSLSGRRLANYGYTF. Here the CDR3 DNA reads TGTGCCAGCAGCTTATCGGGACGCCGGTTAGCTAACTATGGCTACACCTTC.

The chain uses TRBV20-1 and TRBJ1-3, with D unclear. Germline assignment: CDR1 DFQATT and CDR2 SNEGSKA (reference sequence). V was trimmed by 0 bases and J by 0 bases, leaving 12 bases between them. The CDR3 runs 16 residues. The CDR3 DNA is TGCAGTGCTAGAGATTACGGAACAGACTCTGGAAACACCATATATTTT. As protein: CSARDYGTDSGNTIYF.

V and J are TRBV10-3 and TRBJ2-1; weak D call: TRBD1 (5 bases). The V end lost 11 bases, the J end lost 6 bases, and 17 bases lay between the germline ends. Germline CDR1 reads ENHRY; CDR2 reads SYGVKD. The CDR3 runs to 13 residues. The CDR3 loop is CAAAGFLINEQFF. As DNA, the CDR3 is TGTGCCGCCGCAGGGTTCCTTATCAATGAGCAGTTCTTC.

The genes are TRBV14 and TRBJ2-7; D possibly corresponds to TRBD1 (6 bases). CDR3 length: 13 residues. V gave up 6 bases and J gave up 3 bases, with 12 bases separating them. Per germline, CDR1 SGHDN and CDR2 FVKESK. The CDR3 DNA is TGTGCCAGCAGGGGACATGGGTTCTACGAGCAGTACTTC. This encodes CASRGHGFYEQYF.

This clonotype came up many times. The chain uses TRBV5-1 and TRBJ2-1, with TRBD2 as a possible D gene (6 bases). Trimming removed 4 bases from V and 0 bases from J, with 14 bases in between. The germline V gene encodes CDR1 SGHRS and CDR2 YFSETQ. The CDR3 runs 16 residues. Written as DNA, the CDR3 is TGCGCCAGCAGCAGCCGGGACTTAGGCTCCTACAATGAGCAGTTCTTC. Encoded protein: CASSSRDLGSYNEQFF.

The table lists this clonotype with many counts. V gene TRBV5-1 combines with J gene TRBJ2-1, with TRBD2 matching 9 bases. In germline, CDR1 is SGHRS, CDR2 YFSETQ. V trimming: 4 bases; J trimming: 3 bases; junction bases outside the gene matches: 5. CDR3 size: 15 residues. The CDR3 DNA reads TGCGCCAGCAGCATCTGGACTAGCGACTACAATGAGCAGTTCTTC. Its protein is CASSIWTSDYNEQFF.

This clonotype was found many times. This rearrangement joins TRBV9 to TRBJ1-1; maybe TRBD1 (6 bases). V lost 3 bases to trimming and J lost 2 bases, with 11 bases between them. The CDR3 has 14 amino acids. Germline V gives CDR1 SGDLS, CDR2 YYNGEE. CDR3 nucleotides: TGTGCCAGCAGCGCGGGACAAGATAACACTGAAGCTTTCTTT. Its translation is CASSAGQDNTEAFF.

This clonotype was recorded many times. V gene TRBV28 combines with J gene TRBJ2-4; D is uncertain. The CDR3 is made up of 12 amino acids. Per the germline V gene, CDR1 is MDHEN and CDR2 is SYDVKM. Trimming removed 5 bases from V and 7 bases from J, with 9 bases in between. The CDR3, as DNA: TGTGCCAGCAGTGATCAGGTGAACATTCAGTACTTC. Translation gives CASSDQVNIQYF.

The chain combines TRBV20-1 with TRBJ1-2; 7 nucleotides align to TRBD1. The germline V gene encodes CDR1 DFQATT and CDR2 SNEGSKA (reference sequence). This CDR3 region has 14 residues. The J segment lost 4 bases and the V segment lost 5 bases, leaving 10 bases of the junction unmatched. The CDR3 loop reads CSAPIRDSSYGYTF. As DNA, the CDR3 is TGCAGTGCTCCAATAAGGGACAGCTCCTATGGCTACACCTTC.

This chain links TRBV3-1 with TRBJ2-1; 11 nucleotides agree with TRBD2. V dropped 5 bases and J dropped 8; count of bases not matched to a gene: 20. The CDR3 spans 19 residues. CDR1 is LGHDT and CDR2 is YNNKEL in the germline V gene (reference sequence). The CDR3 DNA is TGTGCCAGCAGCTTAAGAACCGGGACTAGCGGAGTCCTTGGGTATGAGCAGTTCTTC. This encodes CASSLRTGTSGVLGYEQFF.

This clonotype was seen at least ten times. The genes are TRBV7-3 and TRBJ2-5, with a weak D call TRBD2 (6 bases). The CDR3 extends over 14 amino acids. The V gene lost 5 bases and the J gene lost 0 bases, with 10 bases spanning the gap. Germline assignment: CDR1 SGHTA and CDR2 FQGTGA. The DNA for the CDR3 is TGTGCCAGCAGCCAAAGCGGGCACCAAGAGACCCAGTACTTC. This encodes CASSQSGHQETQYF.

This clonotype was seen only a few times. The chain links TRBV9 to TRBJ2-1, with 15 bases aligning to TRBD2. CDR1 SGDLS and CDR2 YYNGEE come from the germline V gene. This CDR3 has 18 residues. J gave up 1 base and V 3 bases, and 5 bases lay outside the gene matches. The CDR3 sequence is CASSAGGTSGRSYNEQFF. For the CDR3, the DNA is TGTGCCAGCAGCGCCGGCGGGACTAGCGGGAGGTCCTACAATGAGCAGTTCTTC.

This clonotype was seen only a few times. The J gene is TRBJ2-1, the V gene TRBV6-1, with 13 positions matching TRBD2. The CDR3 runs to 15 residues. J gave up 8 bases and V 6 bases, and 7 bases lay outside the gene matches. Germline CDR1 is MNHNS and CDR2 is SASEGT. This CDR3 is CASSNGLAGADEQFF. Written as DNA, the CDR3 is TGTGCCAGCAGCAACGGACTAGCGGGAGCGGATGAGCAGTTCTTC.

V is TRBV28 and J is TRBJ2-6, with D tentatively TRBD2 (6 bases). The CDR3 loop spans 15 amino acids. Germline values: CDR1 MDHEN, CDR2 SYDVKM. The ends were cut back, 7 bases at V and 0 bases at J, with 10 bases in the middle. CDR3 bases: TGTGCCAGCATGGGAGGAATCTCTGGGGCCAACGTCCTGACTTTC. Residues: CASMGGISGANVLTF.

This clonotype was seen at least ten times. Here the CDR3 reads CASSPLRGTSGRYEQYF. CDR3 bases: TGTGCCAGCAGCCCCCTTAGGGGGACTAGCGGGCGCTACGAGCAGTACTTC. The chain joins TRBV7-6 to TRBJ2-7; 12 positions match TRBD2. The V gene's germline CDR1 is SGHVS and CDR2 FNYEAQ. This CDR3 has 17 amino acids. V shed 5 bases and J 3 bases; nucleotides not matched to a gene: 11. Combining the CDR3 with reference TRBV7-6 and TRBJ2-7 gives the whole variable domain GAGVSQSPRYKVTKRGQDVALRCDPISGHVSLYWYRQALGQGPEFLTYFNYEAQQDKSGLPNDRFSAERPEGSISTLTIQRTEQRDSAMYRCASSPLRGTSGRYEQYFGPGTRLTVT.

The V and J genes are TRBV5-1 and TRBJ2-7; tentatively, D is TRBD2 (6 bases). Per germline, CDR1 SGHRS and CDR2 YFSETQ. The CDR3 covers 13 residues. The germline V and J ends were trimmed by 6 bases and 6 bases, with 16 bases remaining between them. In nucleotides, the CDR3 is TGCGCCAGCACTGATAGAGAGGAGGGCGAGCAGTACTTC. It codes for CASTDREEGEQYF.

This clonotype occurred many times. The chain joins TRBV2 to TRBJ2-7; 8 bases fit TRBD2. Germline V gives CDR1 SNHLY, CDR2 FYNNEI. The CDR3 extends over 17 amino acids. V shed 7 bases and J 3 bases; nucleotides not matched to a gene: 17. CDR3 region: CASTKGKAGALYYEQYF. CDR3 nucleotides: TGTGCCAGCACCAAGGGTAAAGCGGGAGCTTTGTACTACGAGCAGTACTTC.

There are a few counts of this clonotype. This chain connects TRBV27 to TRBJ2-7, with D perhaps matching TRBD1 (6 bases). Per the germline V gene, CDR1 is MNHEY and CDR2 is SMNVEV (reference sequence). The CDR3 is made up of 15 amino acids. V lost 3 bases and J 5 bases, leaving 17 bases between the germline ends. CDR3 nucleotides: TGTGCCAGCAGTTTGAAACGACAGGACTTGGACGAGCAGTACTTC. Translating it yields CASSLKRQDLDEQYF.